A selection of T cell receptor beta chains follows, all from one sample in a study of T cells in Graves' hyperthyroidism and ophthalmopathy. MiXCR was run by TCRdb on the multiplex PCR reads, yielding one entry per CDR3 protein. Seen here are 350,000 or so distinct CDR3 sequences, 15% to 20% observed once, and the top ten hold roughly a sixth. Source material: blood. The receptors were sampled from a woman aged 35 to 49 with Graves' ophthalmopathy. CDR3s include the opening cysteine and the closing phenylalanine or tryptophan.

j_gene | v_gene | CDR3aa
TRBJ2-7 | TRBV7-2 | CASSETGTSGIKPYEQYF
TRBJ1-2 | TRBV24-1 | CATSDLDRVYGYIF
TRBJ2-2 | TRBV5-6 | CASSPTSGSHTGELFF
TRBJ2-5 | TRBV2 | CASRGPPRQETQYF
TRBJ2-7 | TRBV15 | CATSRTPSGQRYEQYF
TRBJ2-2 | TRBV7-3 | CASSLTFTGELFF
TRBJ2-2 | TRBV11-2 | CASSLPSVSTGELFF
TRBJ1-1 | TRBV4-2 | CASSQDFGGSNRGAEAFF
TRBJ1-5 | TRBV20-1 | CSARDHRLGWSQHF
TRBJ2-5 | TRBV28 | CASSLSVPGRVETQYF
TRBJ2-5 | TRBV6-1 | CASSPGLVLETQYF
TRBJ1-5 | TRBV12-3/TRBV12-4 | CASSFNRNQPQHF
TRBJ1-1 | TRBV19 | CASSIARNTEAFF
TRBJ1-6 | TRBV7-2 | CASSYQMGQYNSPLHF
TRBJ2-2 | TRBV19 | CASSWGLQLNTGELFF
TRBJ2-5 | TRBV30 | CAWSATPSGFRQETQYF
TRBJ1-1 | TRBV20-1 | CSVPPPNTEAFF
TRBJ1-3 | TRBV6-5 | CASSYPGNGNTIYF
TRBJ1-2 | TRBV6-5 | CASRGELYGYTF
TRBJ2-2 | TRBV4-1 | CARNYDIERERSGELFF
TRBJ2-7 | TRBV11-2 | CASSFIRDQQQGSGEQYF
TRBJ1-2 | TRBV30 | CAWSVHRYGYTF